This T cell receptor (beta chain) stems from a study of patients and donors after allogeneic stem cell transplantation. This clonotype was seen only a few times. TCRdb called the RT-PCR reads again in MiXCR, with one record for every CDR3 protein. The profile shows 900,000 to 1,000,000 distinct CDR3 sequences, about a sixth of them singletons. The junction had 4 bases not matched to a gene; V was cut back by 1 base and J by 5 bases. The CDR3 runs 15 residues. Germline assignment: CDR1 LGHNA and CDR2 YSLEER. The sample was blood, either unsorted or a sorted T cell fraction (not recorded which). The chain recombines TRBV4-3 with TRBJ1-2; 10 bases agree with TRBD1. This TCR was recovered from a human donor who was either an allogeneic HSCT recipient or a stem cell or donor lymphocyte infusion donor (not recorded which). It is not recorded whose cells these are; they may come from a transplant donor. CDR3 residues: CASSQVDRGQYGYTF. The CDR3, as DNA: TGCGCCAGCAGCCAAGTCGACAGGGGGCAATATGGCTACACCTTC.